A single T cell receptor beta chain is shown here with its context. Antigen unknown. The CDR3 is 14 residues long. CDR1 and CDR2 (germline): MDHEN, SYDVKM. Trimming shortened V by 6 bases and J by 1 base, and 11 bases separated the two germline ends. MiXCR, run by TCRdb on the PCR reads, gives a single entry per CDR3 protein. The sample records just over 20,000 distinct CDR3 sequences, under 60% being singletons. This sample was included in a study of vaccination and CD4 T cells after COVID-19. Study overall: The study enrolled six male and four female convalescents, two of whom were Hispanic. Median time from second vaccine dose to sampling was roughly 72 days (14 to 241). Study-wide results and limits: A nonsignificant median increase from 21 to 38 SARS-CoV-2-reactive clonotypes was observed.

The chain combines TRBV28 with TRBJ2-3, with D unresolved. This sequence originates from a human donor who had recovered from COVID-19. The starting material was CD4+ T cells from blood, obtained before SARS-CoV-2 vaccination. CDR3 amino acids: CASSRQSRTDTQYF. CDR3 nucleotides: TGTGCCAGCAGCCGCCAGAGTCGCACAGATACGCAGTATTTT.